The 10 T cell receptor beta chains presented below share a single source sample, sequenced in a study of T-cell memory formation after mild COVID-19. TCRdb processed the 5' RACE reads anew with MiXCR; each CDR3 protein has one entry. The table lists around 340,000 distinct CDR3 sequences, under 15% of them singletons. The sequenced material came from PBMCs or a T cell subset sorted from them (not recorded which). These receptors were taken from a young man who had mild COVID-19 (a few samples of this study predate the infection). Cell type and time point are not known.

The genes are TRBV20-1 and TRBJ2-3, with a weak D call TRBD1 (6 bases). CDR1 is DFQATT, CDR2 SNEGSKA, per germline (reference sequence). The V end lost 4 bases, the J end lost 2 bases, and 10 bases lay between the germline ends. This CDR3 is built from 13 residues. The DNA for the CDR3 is TGCAGTGCTACGACAGGACTCACAGATACGCAGTATTTT. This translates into CSATTGLTDTQYF.

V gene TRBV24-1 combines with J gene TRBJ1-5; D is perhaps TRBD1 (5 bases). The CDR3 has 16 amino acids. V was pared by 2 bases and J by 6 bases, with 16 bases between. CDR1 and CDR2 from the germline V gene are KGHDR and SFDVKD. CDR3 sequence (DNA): TGTGCCACCAGTGATTCAAACCGGGACGGTATTCAGCCCCAGCATTTT. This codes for CATSDSNRDGIQPQHF.

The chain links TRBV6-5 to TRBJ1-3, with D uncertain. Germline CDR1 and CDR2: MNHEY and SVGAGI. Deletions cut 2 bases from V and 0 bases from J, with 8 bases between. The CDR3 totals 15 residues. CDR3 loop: CASSYDQSSGNTIYF. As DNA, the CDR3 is TGTGCCAGCAGTTACGATCAGAGCTCTGGAAACACCATATATTTT.

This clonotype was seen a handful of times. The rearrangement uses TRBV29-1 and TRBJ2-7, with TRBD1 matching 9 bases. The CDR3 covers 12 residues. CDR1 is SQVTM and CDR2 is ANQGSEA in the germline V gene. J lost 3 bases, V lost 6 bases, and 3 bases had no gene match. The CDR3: CSVTGGDYEQYF. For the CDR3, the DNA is TGCAGCGTGACAGGGGGAGACTACGAGCAGTACTTC.

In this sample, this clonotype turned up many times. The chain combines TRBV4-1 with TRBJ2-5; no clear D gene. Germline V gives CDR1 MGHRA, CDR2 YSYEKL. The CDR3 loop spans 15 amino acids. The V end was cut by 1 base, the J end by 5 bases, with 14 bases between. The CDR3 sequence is CASSQGPSAGETQYF. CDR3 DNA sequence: TGCGCCAGCAGCCAAGGGCCCTCTGCTGGGGAGACCCAGTACTTC.

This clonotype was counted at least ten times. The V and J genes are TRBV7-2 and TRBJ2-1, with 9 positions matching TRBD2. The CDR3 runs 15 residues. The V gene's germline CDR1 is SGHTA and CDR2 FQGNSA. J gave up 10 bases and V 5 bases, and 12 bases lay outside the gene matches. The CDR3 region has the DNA TGTGCCAGCAGCGTCTCCTGGGCTAGCGGGGTCGAGCAGTTCTTC. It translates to CASSVSWASGVEQFF.

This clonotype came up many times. The CDR3 sequence is CSAREGQDSGELFF. The CDR3 nucleotides read TGCAGTGCTAGAGAAGGACAGGACAGCGGGGAGCTGTTTTTT. The J gene is TRBJ2-2, the V gene TRBV20-1; 7 bases are a match to TRBD1. Germline-derived CDR1 and CDR2 are DFQATT and SNEGSKA (reference sequence). V was clipped by 0 bases and J by 7 bases; unmatched bases: 5. The CDR3 consists of 14 residues.

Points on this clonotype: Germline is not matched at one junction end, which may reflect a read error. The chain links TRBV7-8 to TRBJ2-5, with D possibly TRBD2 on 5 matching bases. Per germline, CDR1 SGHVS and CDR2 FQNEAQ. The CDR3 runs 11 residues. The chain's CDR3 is CASSLSVRVNF. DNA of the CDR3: TGTGCCAGCAGCTTAAGTGTGCGGGTGAACTTC.

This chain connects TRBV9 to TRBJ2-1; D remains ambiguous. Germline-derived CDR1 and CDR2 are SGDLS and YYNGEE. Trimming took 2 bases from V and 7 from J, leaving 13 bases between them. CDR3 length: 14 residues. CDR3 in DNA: TGTGCCAGCAGCGTGGTTCCCCAGGAAAATGAGCAGTTCTTC. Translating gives CASSVVPQENEQFF. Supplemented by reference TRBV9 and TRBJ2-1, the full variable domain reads DSGVTQTPKHLITATGQRVTLRCSPRSGDLSVYWYQQSLDQGLQFLIQYYNGEERAKGNILERFSAQQFPDLHSELNLSSLELGDSALYFCASSVVPQENEQFFGPGTRLTVL.

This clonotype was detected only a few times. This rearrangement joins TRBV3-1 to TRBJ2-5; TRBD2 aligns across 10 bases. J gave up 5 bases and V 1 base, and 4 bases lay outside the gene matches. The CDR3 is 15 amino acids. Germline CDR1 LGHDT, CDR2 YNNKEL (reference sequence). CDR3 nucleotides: TGTGCCAGCAGCCAAGGAGCGGGGGGGCGTGAGACCCAGTACTTC. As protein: CASSQGAGGRETQYF.